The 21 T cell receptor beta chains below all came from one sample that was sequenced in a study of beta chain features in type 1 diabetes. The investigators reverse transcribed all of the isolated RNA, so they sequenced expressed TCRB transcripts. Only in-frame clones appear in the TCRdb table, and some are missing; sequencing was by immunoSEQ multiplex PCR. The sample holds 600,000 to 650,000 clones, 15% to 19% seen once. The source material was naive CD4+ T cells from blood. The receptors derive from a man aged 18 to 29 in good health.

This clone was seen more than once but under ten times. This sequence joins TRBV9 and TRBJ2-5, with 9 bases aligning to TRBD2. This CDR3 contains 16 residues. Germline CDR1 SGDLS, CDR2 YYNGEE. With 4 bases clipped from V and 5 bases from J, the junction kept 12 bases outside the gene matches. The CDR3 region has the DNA TGTGCCAGCAGCCCACGCCTTAGCGGGAGTCGGGAGACCCAGTACTTC. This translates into CASSPRLSGSRETQYF. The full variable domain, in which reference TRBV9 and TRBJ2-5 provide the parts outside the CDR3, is DSGVTQTPKHLITATGQRVTLRCSPRSGDLSVYWYQQSLDQGLQFLIQYYNGEERAKGNILERFSAQQFPDLHSELNLSSLELGDSALYFCASSPRLSGSRETQYFGPGTRLLVL.

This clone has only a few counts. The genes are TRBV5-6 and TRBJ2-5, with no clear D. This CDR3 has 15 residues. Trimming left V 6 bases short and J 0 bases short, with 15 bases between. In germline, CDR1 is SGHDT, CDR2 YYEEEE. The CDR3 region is CASTAYKPYQETQYF. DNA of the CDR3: TGTGCCAGCACCGCCTATAAGCCGTACCAAGAGACCCAGTACTTC.

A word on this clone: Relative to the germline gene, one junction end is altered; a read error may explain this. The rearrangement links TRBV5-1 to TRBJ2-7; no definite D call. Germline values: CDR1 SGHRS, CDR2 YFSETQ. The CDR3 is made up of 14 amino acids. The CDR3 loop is CASSLVQAAYKQYF. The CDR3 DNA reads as TGCGCCAGCAGCTTGGTGCAGGCCGCCTACAAGCAGTACTTC.

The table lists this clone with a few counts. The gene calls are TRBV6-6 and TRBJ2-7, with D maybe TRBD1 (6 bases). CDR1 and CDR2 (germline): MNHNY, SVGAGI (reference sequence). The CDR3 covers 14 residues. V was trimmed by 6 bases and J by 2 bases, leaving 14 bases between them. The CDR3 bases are TGTGCCAGCAGATCGACAGGTTCAACCTACGAGCAGTACTTC. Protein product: CASRSTGSTYEQYF.

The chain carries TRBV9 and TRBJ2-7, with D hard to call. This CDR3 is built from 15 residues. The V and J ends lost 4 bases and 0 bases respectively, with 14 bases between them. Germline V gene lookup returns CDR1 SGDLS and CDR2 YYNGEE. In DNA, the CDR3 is TGTGCCAGCAGCCCCGGTCGCGGTATCTCCTACGAGCAGTACTTC. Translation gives CASSPGRGISYEQYF.

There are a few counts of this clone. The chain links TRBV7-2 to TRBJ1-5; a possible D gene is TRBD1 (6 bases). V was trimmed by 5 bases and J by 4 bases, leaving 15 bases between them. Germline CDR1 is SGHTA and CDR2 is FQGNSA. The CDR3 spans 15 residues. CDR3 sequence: CASSPQGSVNQPQHF. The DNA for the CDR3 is TGTGCCAGCAGCCCTCAGGGGAGTGTGAATCAGCCCCAGCATTTT. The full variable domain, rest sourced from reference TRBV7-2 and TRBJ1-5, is GAGVSQSPSNKVTEKGKDVELRCDPISGHTALYWYRQSLGQGLEFLIYFQGNSAPDKSGLPSDRFSAERTGGSVSTLTIQRTQQEDSAVYLCASSPQGSVNQPQHFGDGTRLSIL.

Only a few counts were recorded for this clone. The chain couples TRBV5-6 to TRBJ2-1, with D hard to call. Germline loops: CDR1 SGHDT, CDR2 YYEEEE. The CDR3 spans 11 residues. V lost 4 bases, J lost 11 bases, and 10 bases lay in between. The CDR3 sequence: CASSRAWQQFF. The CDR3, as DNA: TGTGCCAGCAGCCGGGCCTGGCAGCAGTTCTTC.

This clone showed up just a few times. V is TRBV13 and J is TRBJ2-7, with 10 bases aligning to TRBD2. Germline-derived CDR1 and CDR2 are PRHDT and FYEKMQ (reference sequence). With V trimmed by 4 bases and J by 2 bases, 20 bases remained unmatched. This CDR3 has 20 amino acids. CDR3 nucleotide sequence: TGTGCCAGCAGCTCTACGACTGGACTAGCGGAAATCCATTTCACCTACGAGCAGTACTTC. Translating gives CASSSTTGLAEIHFTYEQYF.

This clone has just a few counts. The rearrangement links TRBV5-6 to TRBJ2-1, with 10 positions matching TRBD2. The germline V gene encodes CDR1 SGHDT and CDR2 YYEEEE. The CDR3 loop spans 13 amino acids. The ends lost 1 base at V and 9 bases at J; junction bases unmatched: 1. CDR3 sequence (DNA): TGTGCCAGCAGCTTGACTAGCGGGGTTGAGCAGTTCTTC. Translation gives CASSLTSGVEQFF.

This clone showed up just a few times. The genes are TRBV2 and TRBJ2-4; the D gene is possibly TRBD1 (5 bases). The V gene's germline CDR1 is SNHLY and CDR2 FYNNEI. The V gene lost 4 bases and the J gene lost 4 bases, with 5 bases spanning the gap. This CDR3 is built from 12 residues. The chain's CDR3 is CASSGQKNIQYF. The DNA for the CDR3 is TGTGCCAGCAGTGGACAGAAAAACATTCAGTACTTC.

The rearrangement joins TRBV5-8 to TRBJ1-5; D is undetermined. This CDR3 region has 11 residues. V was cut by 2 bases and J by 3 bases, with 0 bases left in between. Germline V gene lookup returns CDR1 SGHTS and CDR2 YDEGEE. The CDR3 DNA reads TGTGCCAGCAGCTTCAATCAGCCCCAGCATTTT. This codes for CASSFNQPQHF.

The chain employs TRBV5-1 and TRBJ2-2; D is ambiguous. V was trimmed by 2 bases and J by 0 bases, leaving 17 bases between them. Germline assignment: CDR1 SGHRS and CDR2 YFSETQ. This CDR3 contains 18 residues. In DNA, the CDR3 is TGCGCCAGCAGCTTCCTCTCGTGGGGTGTCGCGAACACCGGGGAGCTGTTTTTT. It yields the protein CASSFLSWGVANTGELFF.

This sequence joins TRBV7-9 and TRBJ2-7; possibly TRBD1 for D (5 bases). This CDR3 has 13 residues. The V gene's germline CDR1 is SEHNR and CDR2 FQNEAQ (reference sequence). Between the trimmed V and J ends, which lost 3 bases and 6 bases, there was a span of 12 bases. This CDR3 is CASSFGQNVEQYF. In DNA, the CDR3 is TGTGCCAGCAGCTTCGGACAAAATGTCGAGCAGTACTTC.

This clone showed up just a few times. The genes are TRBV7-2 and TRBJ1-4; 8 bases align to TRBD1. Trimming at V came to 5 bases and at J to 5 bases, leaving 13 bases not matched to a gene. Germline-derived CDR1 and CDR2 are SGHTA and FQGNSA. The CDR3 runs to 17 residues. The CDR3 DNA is TGTGCCAGCAGCCGGGGGCCAGGGGGCAAGGAGAATGAAAAACTGTTTTTT. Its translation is CASSRGPGGKENEKLFF.

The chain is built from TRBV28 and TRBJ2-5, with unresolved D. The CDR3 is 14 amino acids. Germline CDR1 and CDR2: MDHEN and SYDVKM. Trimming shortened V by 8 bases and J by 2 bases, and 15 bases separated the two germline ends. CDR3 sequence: CASALGFAQETQYF. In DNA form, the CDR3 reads TGTGCCAGCGCCCTAGGGTTTGCGCAAGAGACCCAGTACTTC.

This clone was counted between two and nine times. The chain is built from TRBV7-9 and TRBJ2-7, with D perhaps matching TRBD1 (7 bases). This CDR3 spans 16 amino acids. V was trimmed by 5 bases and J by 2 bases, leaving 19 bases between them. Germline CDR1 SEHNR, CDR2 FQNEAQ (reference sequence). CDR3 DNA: TGTGCCAGCAGCCGTCCGGGCAGGGGGGCCCCCTACGAGCAGTACTTC. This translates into CASSRPGRGAPYEQYF. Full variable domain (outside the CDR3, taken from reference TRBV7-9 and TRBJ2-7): DTGVSQNPRHKITKRGQNVTFRCDPISEHNRLYWYRQTLGQGPEFLTYFQNEAQLEKSRLLSDRFSAERPKGSFSTLEIQRTEQGDSAMYLCASSRPGRGAPYEQYFGPGTRLTVT.

This CDR3 is CASGARVPNYGYTF. The CDR3 nucleotides read TGTGCCAGCGGCGCCAGGGTGCCTAACTATGGCTACACCTTC. The J gene is TRBJ1-2, the V gene TRBV6-6; weak D call: TRBD1 (5 bases). The CDR3 sequence is 14 residues long. The germline V gene encodes CDR1 MNHNY and CDR2 SVGAGI (reference sequence). V lost 8 bases and J lost 0, with 13 bases in between.

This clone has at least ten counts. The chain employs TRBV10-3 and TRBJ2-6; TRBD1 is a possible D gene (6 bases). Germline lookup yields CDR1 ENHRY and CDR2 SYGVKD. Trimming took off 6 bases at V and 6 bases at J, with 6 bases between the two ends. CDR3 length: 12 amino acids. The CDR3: CAIRGAANVLTF. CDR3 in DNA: TGTGCCATCAGGGGGGCGGCCAACGTCCTGACTTTC.

CDR3 in amino acids: CASSVIAGTAPYNEQFF. In DNA form, the CDR3 reads TGTGCCAGCAGCGTTATTGCCGGGACAGCCCCCTACAATGAGCAGTTCTTC. The V gene is TRBV7-2, the J gene TRBJ2-1, with TRBD1 matching 7 bases. V dropped 5 bases and J dropped 2; count of bases not matched to a gene: 12. This CDR3 has 17 residues. Germline-derived CDR1 and CDR2 are SGHTA and FQGNSA.

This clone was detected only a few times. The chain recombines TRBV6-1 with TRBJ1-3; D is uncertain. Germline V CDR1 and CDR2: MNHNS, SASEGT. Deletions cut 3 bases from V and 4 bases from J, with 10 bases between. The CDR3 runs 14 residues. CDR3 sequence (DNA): TGTGCCAGCAGTGAGCGGGTACGGGGAAACACCATATATTTT. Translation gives CASSERVRGNTIYF.

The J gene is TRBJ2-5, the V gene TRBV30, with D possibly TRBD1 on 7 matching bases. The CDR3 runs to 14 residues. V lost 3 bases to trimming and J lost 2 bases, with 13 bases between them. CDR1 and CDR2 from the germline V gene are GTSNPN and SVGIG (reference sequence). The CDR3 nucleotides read TGTGCCTGGAGGCGCGGGACAGCACAAGAGACCCAGTACTTC. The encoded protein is CAWRRGTAQETQYF.